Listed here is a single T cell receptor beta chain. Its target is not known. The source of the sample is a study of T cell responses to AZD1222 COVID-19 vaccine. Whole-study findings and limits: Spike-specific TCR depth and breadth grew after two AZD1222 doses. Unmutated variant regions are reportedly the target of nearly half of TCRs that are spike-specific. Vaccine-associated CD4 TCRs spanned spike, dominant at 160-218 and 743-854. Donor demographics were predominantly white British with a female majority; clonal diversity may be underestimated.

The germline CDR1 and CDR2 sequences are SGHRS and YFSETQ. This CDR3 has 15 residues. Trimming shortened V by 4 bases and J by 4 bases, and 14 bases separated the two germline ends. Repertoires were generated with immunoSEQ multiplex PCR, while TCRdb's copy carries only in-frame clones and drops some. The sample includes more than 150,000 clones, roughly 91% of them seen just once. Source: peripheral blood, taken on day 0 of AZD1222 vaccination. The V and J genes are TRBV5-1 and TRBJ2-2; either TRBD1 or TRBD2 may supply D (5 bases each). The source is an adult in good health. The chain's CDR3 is CASSLEAGSTGELFF. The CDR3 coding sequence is TGCGCCAGCAGCCTGGAGGCAGGGAGCACCGGGGAGCTGTTTTTT.